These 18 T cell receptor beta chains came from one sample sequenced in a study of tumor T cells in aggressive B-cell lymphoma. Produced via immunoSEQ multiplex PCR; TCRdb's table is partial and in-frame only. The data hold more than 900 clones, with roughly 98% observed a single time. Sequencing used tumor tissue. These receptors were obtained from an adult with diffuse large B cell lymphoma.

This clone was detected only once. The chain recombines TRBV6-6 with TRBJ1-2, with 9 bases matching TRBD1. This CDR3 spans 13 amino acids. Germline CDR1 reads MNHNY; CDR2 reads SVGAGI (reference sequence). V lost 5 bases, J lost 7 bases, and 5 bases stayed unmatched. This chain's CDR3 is CASSGDRDRGYTF. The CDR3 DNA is TGTGCCAGCAGTGGGGACAGGGATCGTGGCTACACCTTC.

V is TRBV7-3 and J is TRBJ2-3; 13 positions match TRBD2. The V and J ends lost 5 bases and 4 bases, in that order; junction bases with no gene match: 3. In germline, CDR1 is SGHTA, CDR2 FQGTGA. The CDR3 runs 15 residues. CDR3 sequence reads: CASSPGLAGADTQYF. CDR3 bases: TGTGCCAGCAGCCCCGGACTAGCGGGGGCAGATACGCAGTATTTT.

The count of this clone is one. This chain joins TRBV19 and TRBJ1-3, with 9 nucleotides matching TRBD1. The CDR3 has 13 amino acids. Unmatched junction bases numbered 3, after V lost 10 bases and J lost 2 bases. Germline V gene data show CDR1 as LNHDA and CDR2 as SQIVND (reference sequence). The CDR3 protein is CANRDRAGNTIYF. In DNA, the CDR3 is TGTGCCAATAGGGACAGGGCTGGAAACACCATATATTTT.

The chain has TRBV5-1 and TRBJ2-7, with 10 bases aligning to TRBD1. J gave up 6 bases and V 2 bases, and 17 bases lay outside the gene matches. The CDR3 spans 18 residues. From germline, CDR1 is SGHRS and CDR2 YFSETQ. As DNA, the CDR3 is TGCGCCAGCAGCTTTATGTTAAAGTCCGGGACAGGGGTGCTCGAGCAGTACTTC. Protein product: CASSFMLKSGTGVLEQYF.

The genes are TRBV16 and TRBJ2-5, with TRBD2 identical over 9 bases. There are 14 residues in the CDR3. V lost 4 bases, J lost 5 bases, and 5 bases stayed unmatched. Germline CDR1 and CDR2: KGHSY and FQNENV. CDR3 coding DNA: TGTGCCAGCAGCCGCGGGGGACTAGCTGAGACCCAGTACTTC. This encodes CASSRGGLAETQYF. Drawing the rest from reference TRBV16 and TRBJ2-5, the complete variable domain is GEEVAQTPKHLVRGEGQKAKLYCAPIKGHSYVFWYQQVLKNEFKFLISFQNENVFDETGMPKERFSAKCLPNSPCSLEIQATKLEDSAVYFCASSRGGLAETQYFGPGTRLLVL.

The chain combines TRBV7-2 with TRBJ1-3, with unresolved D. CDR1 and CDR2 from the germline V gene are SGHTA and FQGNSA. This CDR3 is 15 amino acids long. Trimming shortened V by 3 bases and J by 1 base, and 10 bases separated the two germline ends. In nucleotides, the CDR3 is TGTGCCAGCAGCTTTTCGAGCGCTTCTGGAAACACCATATATTTT. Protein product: CASSFSSASGNTIYF.

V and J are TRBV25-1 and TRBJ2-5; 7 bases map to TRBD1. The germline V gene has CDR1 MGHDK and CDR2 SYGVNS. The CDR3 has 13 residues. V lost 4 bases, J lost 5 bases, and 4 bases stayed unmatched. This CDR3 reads CASSVQGMETQYF. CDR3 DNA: TGTGCCAGCAGTGTACAGGGGATGGAGACCCAGTACTTC.

As DNA, the CDR3 is TGCAGCGTTGAAGTTACAGGGTCTGGCTACACCTTC. Its translation is CSVEVTGSGYTF. J is TRBJ1-2 and V is TRBV29-1, with a possible D match to TRBD1 (6 bases). CDR1 and CDR2 (germline): SQVTM, ANQGSEA. Trimming shortened V by 1 base and J by 7 bases, and 10 bases separated the two germline ends. CDR3 length: 12 residues.

Here the CDR3 reads CASAGAIGSPLHF. DNA of the CDR3: TGTGCCAGTGCAGGGGCTATAGGTTCACCCCTCCACTTT. V usage is TRBV6-1 and J usage is TRBJ1-6; possible D gene TRBD1, 6 bases. CDR3 length equals 13 residues. CDR1 and CDR2 (germline): MNHNS, SASEGT. Deletions cut 9 bases from V and 9 bases from J, with 15 bases between.

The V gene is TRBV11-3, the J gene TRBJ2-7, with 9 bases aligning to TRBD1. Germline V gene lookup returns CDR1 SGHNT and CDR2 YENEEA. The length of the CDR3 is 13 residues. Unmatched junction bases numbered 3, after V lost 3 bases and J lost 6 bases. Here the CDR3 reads CASSLGQGGEQYF. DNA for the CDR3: TGTGCCAGCAGCTTGGGACAGGGAGGCGAGCAGTACTTC.

The CDR3, as DNA: TGTGCCAGCAGCCTAGAGGCCGGCAGGGGGGTGGGGGATACGCAGTATTTT. It codes for CASSLEAGRGVGDTQYF. The chain joins TRBV7-2 to TRBJ2-3; possibly TRBD1 for D (7 bases). This CDR3 contains 17 residues. V was cut by 5 bases and J by 6 bases, with 24 bases left in between. Germline V gives CDR1 SGHTA, CDR2 FQGNSA.

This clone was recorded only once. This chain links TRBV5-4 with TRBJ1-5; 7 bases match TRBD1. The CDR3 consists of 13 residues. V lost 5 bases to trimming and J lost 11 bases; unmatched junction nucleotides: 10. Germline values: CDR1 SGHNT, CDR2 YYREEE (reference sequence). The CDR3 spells CASSLQGLETQHF. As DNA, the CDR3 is TGTGCCAGCAGTTTACAGGGGTTGGAGACCCAGCATTTT.

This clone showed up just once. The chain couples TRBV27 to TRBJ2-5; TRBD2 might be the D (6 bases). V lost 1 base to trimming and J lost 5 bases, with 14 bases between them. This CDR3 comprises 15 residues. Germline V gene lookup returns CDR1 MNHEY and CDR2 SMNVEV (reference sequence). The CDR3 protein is CASSLYGGWAETQYF. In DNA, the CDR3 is TGTGCCAGCAGTTTATACGGGGGTTGGGCGGAGACCCAGTACTTC.

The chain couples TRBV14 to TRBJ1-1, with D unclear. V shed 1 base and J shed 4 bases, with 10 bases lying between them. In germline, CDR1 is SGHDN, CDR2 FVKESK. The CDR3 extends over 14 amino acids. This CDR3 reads CASSQVARFTEAFF. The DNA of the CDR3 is TGTGCCAGCAGCCAAGTCGCCAGGTTCACTGAAGCTTTCTTT.

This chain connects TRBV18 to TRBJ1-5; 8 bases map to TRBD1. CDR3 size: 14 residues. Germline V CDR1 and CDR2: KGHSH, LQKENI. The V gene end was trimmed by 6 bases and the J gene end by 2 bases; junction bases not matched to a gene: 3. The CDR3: CASSQGQGNQPQHF. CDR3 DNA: TGTGCCAGCTCCCAGGGACAGGGCAATCAGCCCCAGCATTTT.

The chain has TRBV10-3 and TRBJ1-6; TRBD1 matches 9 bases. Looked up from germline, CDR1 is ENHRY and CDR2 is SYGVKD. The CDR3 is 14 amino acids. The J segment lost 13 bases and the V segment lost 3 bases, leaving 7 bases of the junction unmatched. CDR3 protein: CAISDSGQGVPLHF. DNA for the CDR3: TGTGCCATCAGTGATTCGGGACAGGGTGTTCCCCTCCACTTT.

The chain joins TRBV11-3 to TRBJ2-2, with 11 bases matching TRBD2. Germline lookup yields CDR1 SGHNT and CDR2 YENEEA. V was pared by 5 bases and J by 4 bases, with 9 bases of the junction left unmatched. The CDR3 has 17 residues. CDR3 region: CASSPGEGLAVTGELFF. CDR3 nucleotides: TGTGCCAGCAGCCCAGGAGAGGGACTAGCGGTCACCGGGGAGCTGTTTTTT.

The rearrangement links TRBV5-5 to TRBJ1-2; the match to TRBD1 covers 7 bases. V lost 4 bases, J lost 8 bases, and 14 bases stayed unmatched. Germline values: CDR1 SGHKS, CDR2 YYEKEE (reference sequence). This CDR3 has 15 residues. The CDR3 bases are TGTGCCAGCAGCCAAGAAACAGGGGAAGCAGGAGGCTACACCTTC. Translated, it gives CASSQETGEAGGYTF.